The 9 T cell receptor beta chains in this list originate from one sample, sequenced in a study of regulatory T cells in long-lasting Graves disease. TCR beta libraries were built with iRepertoire HTBI primers and Arm-PCR of CDR3 regions. TCRdb fed the multiplex PCR reads into MiXCR, producing one record per CDR3 protein. The sample lists roughly 440,000 distinct CDR3 sequences; around 15% were seen once. Documented time point: newly diagnosed GD, antithyroid drugs for less than 3 months. Making the TCR library involved RNA that had been extracted from PBMCs. A further study also used this sample, focusing on T cells in Graves' hyperthyroidism and ophthalmopathy.

The specimen was peripheral blood mononuclear cells (PBMCs), collected at new diagnosis, from a patient treated with antithyroid drugs. The source is a young woman with Graves disease.

Concerning this clonotype itself: One base separates it from a far larger clone, so it is likely a read error. V usage is TRBV20-1 and J usage is TRBJ2-1; TRBD2 matches 8 bases. The V segment lost 5 bases and the J segment 13 bases; nucleotides outside the gene matches: 19. Germline CDR1 and CDR2: DFQATT and SNEGSKA (reference sequence). The CDR3 extends over 15 amino acids. The CDR3 protein is CSAAKAGEWEETQFF. The CDR3 DNA is TGCAGTGCTGCCAAAGCGGGGGAGTGGGAAGAGACCCAGTTCTTC.

The table lists this clonotype with many counts. The genes are TRBV25-1 and TRBJ2-3; D remains unclear. CDR1 and CDR2 (germline): MGHDK, SYGVNS. The CDR3 totals 12 residues. Trimming left V 9 bases short and J 5 bases short, with 12 bases between. DNA for the CDR3: TGTGCCAGTTCCCCCGTGGGAGATACGCAGTATTTT. Its translation: CASSPVGDTQYF.

This clonotype was seen many times. This sequence joins TRBV7-9 and TRBJ2-1; D perhaps matches TRBD1 (5 bases). CDR1 is SEHNR and CDR2 is FQNEAQ in the germline V gene (reference sequence). The length of the CDR3 is 19 residues. V dropped 1 base and J dropped 6 bases, with 25 bases sitting between them. CDR3: CASSLGSFHKGILSNEQFF. The CDR3 DNA reads TGTGCCAGCAGCTTAGGATCGTTCCACAAGGGGATTTTGTCCAATGAGCAGTTCTTC.

The V gene is TRBV5-5, the J gene TRBJ2-5; D might be TRBD2 (7 bases). Trimming shortened V by 5 bases and J by 2 bases, and 19 bases separated the two germline ends. CDR1 is SGHKS and CDR2 is YYEKEE in the germline V gene (reference sequence). This CDR3 is 16 amino acids long. The DNA for the CDR3 is TGTGCCAGCAGTACAGGGTCGGTGGGGGGGCAAGAGACCCAGTACTTC. Its translation is CASSTGSVGGQETQYF.

The chain couples TRBV20-1 to TRBJ1-4; unclear D gene. The germline CDR1 and CDR2 sequences are DFQATT and SNEGSKA (reference sequence). Trimming left V 3 bases short and J 5 bases short, with 7 bases between. The CDR3 has 12 amino acids. The CDR3 loop is CSARRQNEKLFF. CDR3 DNA: TGCAGTGCTAGGAGGCAGAATGAAAAACTGTTTTTT.

This chain connects TRBV19 to TRBJ1-5; D is uncertain. CDR1 and CDR2 (germline): LNHDA, SQIVND (reference sequence). This CDR3 has 12 residues. V gave up 3 bases and J gave up 4 bases, with 4 bases separating them. The CDR3 DNA follows: TGTGCCAGTAGTATTATTAATCAGCCCCAGCATTTT. It yields the protein CASSIINQPQHF.

This clonotype has at least ten counts. The rearrangement links TRBV20-1 to TRBJ2-3; tentative D call: TRBD2 (5 bases). V dropped 0 bases and J dropped 4 bases, with 8 bases sitting between them. CDR3 length: 13 amino acids. Germline CDR1 reads DFQATT; CDR2 reads SNEGSKA (reference sequence). CDR3 amino acids: CSARETNADTQYF. Here the CDR3 DNA reads TGCAGTGCTAGAGAGACTAATGCAGATACGCAGTATTTT.

This clonotype was counted ten times or more. The chain joins TRBV28 to TRBJ2-2, with D hard to call. The CDR3 totals 14 residues. V was shortened by 7 bases and J by 4 bases, with 13 bases between the two germline ends. Germline V gene data show CDR1 as MDHEN and CDR2 as SYDVKM. CDR3: CASTGPSVTGELFF. The CDR3 bases are TGTGCCAGCACCGGCCCCTCGGTCACCGGGGAGCTGTTTTTT.

The table lists this clonotype with a few counts. The rearrangement joins TRBV2 to TRBJ1-6, with D unresolved. Trimming removed 4 bases at V and 0 bases at J, with 7 bases between. Looked up from germline, CDR1 is SNHLY and CDR2 is FYNNEI. The CDR3 is 15 residues long. The CDR3 DNA reads as TGTGCCAGCAGTGCACAGCGCTCCTATAATTCACCCCTCCACTTT. Translated, it gives CASSAQRSYNSPLHF.